This TCR beta chain was recovered during a study of blood T cell repertoires in COVID-19. Here immunoSEQ multiplex PCR was the method, and the copy in TCRdb shows in-frame clones only, minus some. The sample includes a few hundred thousand clones, approximately 89% of them seen just once. The V end was cut by 4 bases, the J end by 3 bases, with 19 bases between. CDR1 is GTSNPN and CDR2 is SVGIG in the germline V gene (reference sequence). The CDR3 has 16 amino acids. What was sequenced was peripheral blood. The V and J genes are TRBV30 and TRBJ2-1; D is possibly TRBD2 (6 bases). This TCR was recovered from a woman aged 45 to 65 with COVID-19, enrolled during active disease. The CDR3: CAWTPWGSGYYNEQFF. CDR3 bases: TGTGCCTGGACGCCATGGGGGAGCGGGTACTACAATGAGCAGTTCTTC.